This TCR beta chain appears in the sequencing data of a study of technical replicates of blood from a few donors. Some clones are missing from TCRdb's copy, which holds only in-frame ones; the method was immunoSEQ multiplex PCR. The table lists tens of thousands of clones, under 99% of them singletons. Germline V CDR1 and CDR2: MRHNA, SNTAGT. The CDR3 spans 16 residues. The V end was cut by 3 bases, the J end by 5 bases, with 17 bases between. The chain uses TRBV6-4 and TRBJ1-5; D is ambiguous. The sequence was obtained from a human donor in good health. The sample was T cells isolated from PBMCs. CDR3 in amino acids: CASSELVRIFYQPQHF. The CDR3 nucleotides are TGTGCCAGCAGTGAATTAGTGAGGATTTTCTATCAGCCCCAGCATTTT.